The 18 T cell receptor beta chains below come from one sample, sequenced in a study of molecular identifiers for immune sequencing clone quantification. One entry per CDR3 protein, called by TCRdb with MiXCR from the PCR reads. The sample gives roughly 630,000 distinct CDR3 sequences, approximately 24% of which show up once; around 0.78% is in the top ten. Sequences were obtained from naive CD8+ T cells from blood, with Jurkat cell RNA spiked in. This sample's subset: FACS-sorted CD8+CD4-CCR7+CD45RA+ naive T cells. Source of these receptors: a human donor in good health. Some libraries in this study had Jurkat cell RNA spiked in.

In this sample, this clonotype turned up a few times. The chain employs TRBV4-2 and TRBJ1-2; D remains unclear. The germline CDR1 and CDR2 sequences are LGHNA and YNFKEQ. V lost 3 bases and J 6 bases, leaving 11 bases between the germline ends. The CDR3 is 13 amino acids. Written as DNA, the CDR3 is TGTGCCAGCAGCCAGGGTTACGACGATGGCTACACCTTC. The encoded protein is CASSQGYDDGYTF.

This clonotype has ten or more counts. The chain has TRBV30 and TRBJ2-2; D is unclear. Germline lookup yields CDR1 GTSNPN and CDR2 SVGIG (reference sequence). The CDR3 totals 12 residues. The CDR3 spells CAVEANTGELFF. The CDR3 DNA is TGTGCGGTTGAGGCGAACACCGGGGAGCTGTTTTTT.

This sequence joins TRBV30 and TRBJ2-7, with 8 bases fitting TRBD1. Unmatched junction bases numbered 9, after V lost 5 bases and J lost 3 bases. The CDR3 is 14 residues long. Germline V CDR1 and CDR2: GTSNPN, SVGIG (reference sequence). CDR3: CAWLETGTGYEQYF. CDR3 coding DNA: TGTGCCTGGCTCGAGACCGGGACAGGCTACGAGCAGTACTTC.

This clonotype was seen a handful of times. Given a much more abundant clone one base away, this may be a read error. This chain links TRBV9 with TRBJ2-3; D gene ambiguous. Germline loops: CDR1 SGDLS, CDR2 YYNGEE. V lost 0 bases, J lost 2 bases, and 1 base lay in between. The CDR3 runs 12 residues. CDR3 DNA: TGTGCCAGCAGCGTAGCCACAGATACGCAGTATTTT. Protein sequence: CASSVATDTQYF.

In this sample, this clonotype turned up many times. The chain recombines TRBV19 with TRBJ1-5, with D possibly being TRBD1 (5 bases). The V end was cut by 4 bases, the J end by 7 bases, with 17 bases between. Germline loops: CDR1 LNHDA, CDR2 SQIVND (reference sequence). The CDR3 is 15 residues long. The CDR3 loop is CASSNGGIFGQPQHF. The DNA of the CDR3 is TGTGCCAGTAGTAACGGGGGGATTTTTGGACAGCCCCAGCATTTT.

Notes on this clonotype: A clone one base away is much larger, so this may be a read error. V and J are TRBV7-9 and TRBJ1-1; D is uncertain. The germline gives CDR1 SEHNR, CDR2 FQNEAQ (reference sequence). This CDR3 comprises 13 residues. As DNA, the CDR3 is TGTGCCAGCAGCTCCTCCCCTAACACTGGAGCTTTCTTT. This translates into CASSSSPNTGAFF. Drawing the rest from reference TRBV7-9 and TRBJ1-1, the complete variable domain is DTGVSQNPRHKITKRGQNVTFRCDPISEHNRLYWYRQTLGQGPEFLTYFQNEAQLEKSRLLSDRFSAERPKGSFSTLEIQRTEQGDSAMYLCASSSSPNTGAFFGQGTRLTVV.

About this clonotype itself: Mismatch with germline at one junction end may stem from a read error. The chain has TRBV6-2 or TRBV6-3 and TRBJ2-3; the match to TRBD2 covers 11 bases. The CDR3 loop spans 15 amino acids. The V gene's germline CDR1 is MNHEY and CDR2 SVGEGT. The CDR3 DNA is TGTGCCAGCAGTTACGGACTAGCGGGCACAGATACGCTGTATTTT. As protein: CASSYGLAGTDTLYF.

The chain couples TRBV12-3 or TRBV12-4 to TRBJ1-1; D not resolved. Between the trimmed V and J ends, which lost 7 bases and 1 base, there was a span of 13 bases. The CDR3 covers 14 residues. The CDR3 sequence: CASTLTRQNTEAFF. DNA of the CDR3: TGTGCCAGCACTCTGACACGGCAGAACACTGAAGCTTTCTTT.

The rearrangement uses TRBV4-1 and TRBJ2-1; 7 nucleotides match TRBD2. Trimming cost V 2 bases and J 13 bases; bases outside gene matches: 8. The CDR3 sequence is 13 residues long. Germline values: CDR1 MGHRA, CDR2 YSYEKL. Here the CDR3 DNA reads TGCGCCAGCAGCCAACCCAGCGGGGTGGCTCAGTTCTTC. It encodes CASSQPSGVAQFF.

A word on this clonotype: This may stem from a read error, because a much larger clone lies one nucleotide away. The V call is TRBV7-9, the J call TRBJ1-4; D ambiguous. Germline V gives CDR1 SEHNR, CDR2 FQNEAQ (reference sequence). V gave up 5 bases and J gave up 8 bases, with 15 bases separating them. CDR3 length: 14 residues. The CDR3 loop reads CASSQDLMQEKLFF. The CDR3 DNA follows: TGTGCCAGCAGCCAGGACCTCATGCAGGAAAAACTGTTTTTT.

This clonotype was picked up a small number of times. V is TRBV3-1 and J is TRBJ1-3; D not resolved. The CDR3 sequence is 15 residues long. Germline CDR1 LGHDT, CDR2 YNNKEL (reference sequence). The germline V and J ends were trimmed by 4 bases and 2 bases, with 12 bases remaining between them. CDR3 sequence (DNA): TGTGCCAGCAGCCCCGCCGCAGCACCTGGAAACACCATATATTTT. Protein sequence: CASSPAAAPGNTIYF.

A word on this clonotype: This may be a read error: a much more frequent sequence differs by one nucleotide. V is TRBV7-9 and J is TRBJ2-3; 8 nucleotides align to TRBD1. Germline CDR1 SEHNR, CDR2 FQNEAQ (reference sequence). The CDR3 runs 16 residues. This CDR3 is CASSATGGKGTDTRYF. CDR3 coding DNA: TGTGCCAGCAGCGCCACAGGGGGGAAAGGCACAGATACGCGGTATTTT.

Concerning this clonotype itself: Since a much larger clone is just one base distant, this may be a read error. The rearrangement uses TRBV27 and TRBJ2-7, with TRBD2 as a possible D gene (5 bases). Germline CDR1 reads MNHEY; CDR2 reads SMNVEV (reference sequence). The length of the CDR3 is 15 residues. The CDR3: CASSPRVALRNEQHF. Written as DNA, the CDR3 is TGTGCCAGCAGTCCCCGGGTAGCGCTAAGGAACGAGCAGCACTTC.

In this sample, this clonotype turned up many times. The gene calls are TRBV7-2 and TRBJ2-1; D is unclear. V lost 7 bases and J lost 3, with 4 bases in between. This CDR3 has 11 amino acids. CDR1 is SGHTA, CDR2 FQGNSA, per germline. CDR3: CASTYYNEQFF. The CDR3 coding sequence is TGTGCCAGCACGTACTACAATGAGCAGTTCTTC. The variable domain in full, with the rest retrieved from reference TRBV7-2 and TRBJ2-1, is GAGVSQSPSNKVTEKGKDVELRCDPISGHTALYWYRQSLGQGLEFLIYFQGNSAPDKSGLPSDRFSAERTGGSVSTLTIQRTQQEDSAVYLCASTYYNEQFFGPGTRLTVL.

Remarks on this clonotype: The conserved phenylalanine or tryptophan normally closing the CDR3 is absent here, so this likely arose from a read error. This chain links TRBV20-1 with TRBJ2-5; D gene unclear. This CDR3 comprises 14 residues. In germline, CDR1 is DFQATT, CDR2 SNEGSKA (reference sequence). The CDR3 DNA sequence: TGCAGTGCTAGGGGTGCCGACTTCCAAGGGACCCAGTACATC. Translation: CSARGADFQGTQYI.

J is TRBJ2-7 and V is TRBV12-3 or TRBV12-4; no definite D call. The CDR3 runs 14 residues. The ends were cut back, 4 bases at V and 0 bases at J, with 10 bases in the middle. This CDR3 is CASSSRIASYEQYF. The CDR3 nucleotides read TGTGCCAGCAGTTCAAGGATAGCCTCCTACGAGCAGTACTTC.

This clonotype was counted between two and nine times. The chain combines TRBV12-3 or TRBV12-4 with TRBJ2-5, with TRBD2 identical over 12 bases. There are 17 residues in the CDR3. J lost 1 base, V lost 6 bases, and 9 bases had no gene match. As DNA, the CDR3 is TGTGCCAGCAGGCCGGACCCTAGCGGGGGGGCCCAAGAGACCCAGTACTTC. It yields the protein CASRPDPSGGAQETQYF.

Concerning this clonotype itself: The conserved closing phenylalanine or tryptophan is absent in this CDR3, likely reflecting a read error. This chain joins TRBV5-6 and TRBJ1-5; tentative D call: TRBD1 (6 bases). The germline V gene has CDR1 SGHDT and CDR2 YYEEEE. The CDR3 covers 13 residues. Deletions cut 2 bases from V and 7 bases from J, with 10 bases between. In DNA form, the CDR3 reads TGTGCCAGCAGCTTTGGGGGGCAACAGCCCCAGCATTCT. Translated, it gives CASSFGGQQPQHS.